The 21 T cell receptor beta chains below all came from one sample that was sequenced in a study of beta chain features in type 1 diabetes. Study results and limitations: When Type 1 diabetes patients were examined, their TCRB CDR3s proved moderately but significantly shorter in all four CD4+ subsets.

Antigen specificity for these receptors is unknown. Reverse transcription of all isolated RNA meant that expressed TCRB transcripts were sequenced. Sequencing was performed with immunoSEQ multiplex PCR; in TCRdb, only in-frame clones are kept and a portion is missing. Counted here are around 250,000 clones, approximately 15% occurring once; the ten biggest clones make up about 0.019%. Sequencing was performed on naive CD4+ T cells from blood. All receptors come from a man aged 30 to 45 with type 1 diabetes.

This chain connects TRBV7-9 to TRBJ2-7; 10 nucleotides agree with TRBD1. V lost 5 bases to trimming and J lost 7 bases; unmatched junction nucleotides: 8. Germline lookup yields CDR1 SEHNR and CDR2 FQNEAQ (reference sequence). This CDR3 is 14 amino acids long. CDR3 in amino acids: CASSPRQGAYEQYF. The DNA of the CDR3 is TGTGCCAGCAGCCCACGACAGGGGGCTTATGAGCAGTACTTC.

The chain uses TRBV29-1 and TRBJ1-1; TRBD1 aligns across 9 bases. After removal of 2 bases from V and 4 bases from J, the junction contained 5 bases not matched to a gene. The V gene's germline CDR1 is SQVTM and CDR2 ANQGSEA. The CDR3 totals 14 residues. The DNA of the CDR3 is TGCAGCGTTGAATTCGGACAGGGGTTCACTGAAGCTTTCTTT. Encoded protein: CSVEFGQGFTEAFF. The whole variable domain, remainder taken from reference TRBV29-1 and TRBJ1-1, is SAVISQKPSRDICQRGTSLTIQCQVDSQVTMMFWYRQQPGQSLTLIATANQGSEATYESGFVIDKFPISRPNLTFSTLTVSNMSPEDSSIYLCSVEFGQGFTEAFFGQGTRLTVV.

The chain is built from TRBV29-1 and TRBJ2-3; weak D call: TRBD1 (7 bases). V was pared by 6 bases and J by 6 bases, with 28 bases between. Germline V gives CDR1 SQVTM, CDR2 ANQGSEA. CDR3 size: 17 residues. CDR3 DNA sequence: TGCAGCGTCCAACTCACTCTAGGGGGCGGTAGCGGTGATACGCAGTATTTT. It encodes CSVQLTLGGGSGDTQYF.

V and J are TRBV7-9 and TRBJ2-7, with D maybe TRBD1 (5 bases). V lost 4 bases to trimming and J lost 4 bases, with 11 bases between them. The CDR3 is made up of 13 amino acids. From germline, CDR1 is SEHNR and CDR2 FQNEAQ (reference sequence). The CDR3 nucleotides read TGTGCCAGCAGCTCTCAGGGTTGGTACGAGCAGTACTTC. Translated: CASSSQGWYEQYF.

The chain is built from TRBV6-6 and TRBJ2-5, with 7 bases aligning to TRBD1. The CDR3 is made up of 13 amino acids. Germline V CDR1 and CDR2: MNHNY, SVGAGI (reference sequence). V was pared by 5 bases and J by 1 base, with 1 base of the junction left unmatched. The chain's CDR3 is CASSRQGQETQYF. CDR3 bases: TGTGCCAGCAGTCGACAGGGCCAAGAGACCCAGTACTTC.

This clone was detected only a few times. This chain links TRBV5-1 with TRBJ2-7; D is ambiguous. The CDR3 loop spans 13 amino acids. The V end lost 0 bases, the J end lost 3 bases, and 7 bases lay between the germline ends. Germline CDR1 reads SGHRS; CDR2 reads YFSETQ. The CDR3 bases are TGCGCCAGCAGCTTGGAGCGCGTCTACGAGCAGTACTTC. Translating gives CASSLERVYEQYF. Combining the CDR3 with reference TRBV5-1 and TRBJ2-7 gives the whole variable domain KAGVTQTPRYLIKTRGQQVTLSCSPISGHRSVSWYQQTPGQGLQFLFEYFSETQRNKGNFPGRFSGRQFSNSRSEMNVSTLELGDSALYLCASSLERVYEQYFGPGTRLTVT.

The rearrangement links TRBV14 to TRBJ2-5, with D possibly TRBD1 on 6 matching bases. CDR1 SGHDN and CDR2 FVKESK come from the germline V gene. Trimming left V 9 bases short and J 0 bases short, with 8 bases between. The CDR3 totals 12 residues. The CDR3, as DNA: TGTGCCAGAGGACAGAACCAAGAGACCCAGTACTTC. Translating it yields CARGQNQETQYF.

CDR3 loop: CASSASGTSGSYEQYF. The CDR3 nucleotides are TGTGCCAGCAGCGCCTCCGGGACTAGCGGGAGTTACGAGCAGTACTTC. The V gene is TRBV5-5, the J gene TRBJ2-7; 14 bases map to TRBD2. Trimming cost V 4 bases and J 4 bases; bases outside gene matches: 7. CDR1 is SGHKS and CDR2 is YYEKEE in the germline V gene (reference sequence). CDR3 size: 16 residues.

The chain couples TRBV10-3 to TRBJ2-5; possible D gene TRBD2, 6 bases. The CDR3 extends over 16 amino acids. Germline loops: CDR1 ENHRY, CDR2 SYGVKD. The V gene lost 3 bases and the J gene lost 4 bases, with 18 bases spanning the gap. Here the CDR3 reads CAISEGVAGPAETQYF. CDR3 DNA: TGTGCCATCAGTGAAGGGGTTGCGGGGCCCGCAGAGACCCAGTACTTC.

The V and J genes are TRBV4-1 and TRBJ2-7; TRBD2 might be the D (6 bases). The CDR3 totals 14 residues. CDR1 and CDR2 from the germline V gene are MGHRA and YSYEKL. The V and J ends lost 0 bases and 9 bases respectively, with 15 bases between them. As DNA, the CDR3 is TGCGCCAGCAGCCAAGAACGGGAGCTCCGAGTGCAGTACTTC. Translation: CASSQERELRVQYF.

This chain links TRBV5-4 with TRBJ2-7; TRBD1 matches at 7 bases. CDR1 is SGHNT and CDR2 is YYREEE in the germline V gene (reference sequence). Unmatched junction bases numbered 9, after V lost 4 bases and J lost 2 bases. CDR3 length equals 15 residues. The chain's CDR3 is CASSGAGTVTYEQYF. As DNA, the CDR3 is TGTGCCAGCAGCGGGGCCGGGACAGTGACCTACGAGCAGTACTTC.

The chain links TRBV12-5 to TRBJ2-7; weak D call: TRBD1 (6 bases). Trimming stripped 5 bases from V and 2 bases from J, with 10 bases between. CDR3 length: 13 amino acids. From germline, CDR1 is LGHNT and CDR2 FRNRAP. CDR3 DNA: TGTGCTAGTGGTCCCCGGGACACCTACGAGCAGTACTTC. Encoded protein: CASGPRDTYEQYF.

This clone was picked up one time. CDR3 nucleotide sequence: TGTGCCAGCAGTTACTCGGGGCGGTCTGAAGCTTTCTTT. Translation gives CASSYSGRSEAFF. The chain is built from TRBV6-5 and TRBJ1-1; possibly TRBD1 for D (5 bases). V was cut by 0 bases and J by 6 bases, with 8 bases left in between. From germline, CDR1 is MNHEY and CDR2 SVGAGI. This CDR3 region has 13 residues.

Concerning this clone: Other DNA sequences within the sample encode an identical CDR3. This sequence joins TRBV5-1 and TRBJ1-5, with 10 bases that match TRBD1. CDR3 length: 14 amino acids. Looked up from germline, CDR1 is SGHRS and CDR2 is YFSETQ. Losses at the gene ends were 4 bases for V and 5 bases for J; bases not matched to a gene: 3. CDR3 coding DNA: TGCGCCAGCAGCCCGGGGACAGGGGATCAGCCCCAGCATTTT. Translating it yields CASSPGTGDQPQHF.

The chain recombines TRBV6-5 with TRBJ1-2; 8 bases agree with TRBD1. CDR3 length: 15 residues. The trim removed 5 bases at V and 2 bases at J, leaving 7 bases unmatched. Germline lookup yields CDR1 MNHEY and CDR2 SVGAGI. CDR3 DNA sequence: TGTGCCAGCAGTCAATGGGACAGGCCGAACTATGGCTACACCTTC. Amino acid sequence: CASSQWDRPNYGYTF.

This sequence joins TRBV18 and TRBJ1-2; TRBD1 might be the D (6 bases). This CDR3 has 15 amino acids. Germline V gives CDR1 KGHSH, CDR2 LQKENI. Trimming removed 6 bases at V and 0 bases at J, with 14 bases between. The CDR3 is CASSQRGGANYGYTF. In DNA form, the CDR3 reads TGTGCCAGCTCCCAGAGGGGGGGAGCTAACTATGGCTACACCTTC.

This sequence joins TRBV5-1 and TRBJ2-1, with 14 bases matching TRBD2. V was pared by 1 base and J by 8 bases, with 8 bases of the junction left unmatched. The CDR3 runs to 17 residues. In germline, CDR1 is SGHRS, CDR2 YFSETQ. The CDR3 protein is CASSLRGTSGSMDEQFF. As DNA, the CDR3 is TGCGCCAGCAGCTTGCGGGGGACTAGCGGGAGTATGGATGAGCAGTTCTTC.

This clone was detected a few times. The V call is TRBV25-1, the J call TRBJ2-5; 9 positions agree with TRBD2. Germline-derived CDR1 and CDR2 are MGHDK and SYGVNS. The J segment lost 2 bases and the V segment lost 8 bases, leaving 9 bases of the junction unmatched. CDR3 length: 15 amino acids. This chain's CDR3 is CASGSEAGGQETQYF. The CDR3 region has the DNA TGTGCCAGCGGGTCGGAGGCGGGGGGGCAAGAGACCCAGTACTTC.

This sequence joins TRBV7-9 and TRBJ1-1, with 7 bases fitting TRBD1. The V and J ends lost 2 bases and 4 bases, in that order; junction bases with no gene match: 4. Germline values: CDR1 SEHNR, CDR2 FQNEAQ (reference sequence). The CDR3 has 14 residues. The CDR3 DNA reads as TGTGCCAGCAGCTTACAGGCAGGGGGCACTGAAGCTTTCTTT. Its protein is CASSLQAGGTEAFF.

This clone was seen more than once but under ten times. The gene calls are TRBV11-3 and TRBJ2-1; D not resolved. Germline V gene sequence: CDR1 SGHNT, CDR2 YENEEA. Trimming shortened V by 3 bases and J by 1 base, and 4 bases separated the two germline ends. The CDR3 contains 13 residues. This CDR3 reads CASSFRSYNEQFF. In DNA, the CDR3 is TGTGCCAGCAGCTTCCGGTCCTACAATGAGCAGTTCTTC.

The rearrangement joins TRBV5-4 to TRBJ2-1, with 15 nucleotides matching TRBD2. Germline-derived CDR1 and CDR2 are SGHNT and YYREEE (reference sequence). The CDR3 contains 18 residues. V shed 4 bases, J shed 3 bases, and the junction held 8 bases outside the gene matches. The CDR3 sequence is CASSAGLAGGSYYNEQFF. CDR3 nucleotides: TGTGCCAGCAGCGCCGGACTAGCGGGAGGGTCATACTACAATGAGCAGTTCTTC.